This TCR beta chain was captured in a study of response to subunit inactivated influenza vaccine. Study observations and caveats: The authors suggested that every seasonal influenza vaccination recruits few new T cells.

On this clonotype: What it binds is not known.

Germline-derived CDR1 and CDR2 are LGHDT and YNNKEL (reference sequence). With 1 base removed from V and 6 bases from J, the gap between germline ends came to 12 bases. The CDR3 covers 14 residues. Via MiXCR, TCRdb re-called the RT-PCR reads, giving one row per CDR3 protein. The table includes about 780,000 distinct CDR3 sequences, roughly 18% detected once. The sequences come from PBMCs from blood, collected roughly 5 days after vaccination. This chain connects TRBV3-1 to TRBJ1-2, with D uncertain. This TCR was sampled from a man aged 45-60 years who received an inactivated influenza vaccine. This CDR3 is CASSQARVYDGYTF. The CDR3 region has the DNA TGTGCCAGCAGCCAAGCTCGGGTCTATGATGGCTACACCTTC.